These 26 T cell receptor beta chains share one sample of origin, sequenced in a study of T-cell memory formation after mild COVID-19. Via MiXCR, TCRdb re-called the 5' RACE reads, giving one row per CDR3 protein. The sample holds some 160,000 distinct CDR3 sequences; about a third are singletons and the top ten take 12%. Specimen: PBMCs or a T cell subset sorted from them (not recorded which). The receptor source for this set is an adult woman who had mild COVID-19 (a few samples of this study predate the infection). Cell type and time point are not known.

The table lists this clonotype with a few counts. The chain recombines TRBV29-1 with TRBJ2-5; TRBD1 is a possible D gene (6 bases). Germline V lookup: CDR1 SQVTM, CDR2 ANQGSEA. Trimming left V 2 bases short and J 5 bases short, with 18 bases between. This CDR3 is built from 15 residues. The CDR3 is CSVEIIGVRGETQYF. The CDR3 nucleotides are TGCAGCGTTGAAATTATAGGAGTAAGGGGGGAGACCCAGTACTTC.

The chain uses TRBV24-1 and TRBJ1-1, with a tentative D call TRBD1 (6 bases). The germline CDR1 and CDR2 sequences are KGHDR and SFDVKD. The CDR3 has 14 amino acids. Trimming left V 1 base short and J 8 bases short, with 13 bases between. CDR3 nucleotides: TGTGCCACCAGTGATTTCACAGGGAAAGGCGAAGCTTTCTTT. This gives the protein CATSDFTGKGEAFF.

This sequence joins TRBV20-1 and TRBJ1-1; D is perhaps TRBD1 (5 bases). Per the germline V gene, CDR1 is DFQATT and CDR2 is SNEGSKA (reference sequence). This CDR3 is built from 17 residues. V lost 0 bases, J lost 0 bases, and 17 bases lay in between. The DNA for the CDR3 is TGCAGTGCTAGAGATGAATGGGTGGCAGGGCTGAACACTGAAGCTTTCTTT. It codes for CSARDEWVAGLNTEAFF.

The V gene is TRBV7-6, the J gene TRBJ2-6, with 7 bases that match TRBD1. V gave up 1 base and J gave up 0 bases; unmatched junction bases: 6. The V gene's germline CDR1 is SGHVS and CDR2 FNYEAQ. The CDR3 is made up of 18 amino acids. In nucleotides, the CDR3 is TGTGCCAGCAGCTTAGACGGACAGGTTCGCTCTGGGGCCAACGTCCTGACTTTC. It encodes CASSLDGQVRSGANVLTF.

The chain uses TRBV4-1 and TRBJ2-2; the D gene is possibly TRBD1 (6 bases). Germline V gene sequence: CDR1 MGHRA, CDR2 YSYEKL. Trimming cost V 0 bases and J 3 bases, with 14 bases left between them. This CDR3 is 17 amino acids long. CDR3 sequence reads: CASSQDGGGVDTGELFF. CDR3 DNA: TGCGCCAGCAGCCAAGATGGGGGCGGTGTGGACACCGGGGAGCTGTTTTTT.

The V gene is TRBV6-5, the J gene TRBJ1-2; D not resolved. Per the germline V gene, CDR1 is MNHEY and CDR2 is SVGAGI. The CDR3 extends over 13 amino acids. Trimming pared 6 bases from V and 4 bases from J, leaving 12 bases between. The CDR3 DNA reads TGTGCCAGCAGCAACAACAGACGCTATGGCTACACCTTC. Translated: CASSNNRRYGYTF.

This clonotype was seen a handful of times. The rearrangement joins TRBV6-1 to TRBJ2-4; the D gene is possibly TRBD2 (7 bases). The V gene lost 6 bases and the J gene lost 6 bases, with 12 bases spanning the gap. From germline, CDR1 is MNHNS and CDR2 SASEGT. CDR3 length: 13 residues. The CDR3 region has the DNA TGTGCCAGCAGGGGAGGGGGAGTAAACATTCAGTACTTC. Protein sequence: CASRGGGVNIQYF.

The rearrangement uses TRBV5-1 and TRBJ2-6, with D possibly being TRBD1 (6 bases). Per germline, CDR1 SGHRS and CDR2 YFSETQ. Trimming took 4 bases from V and 2 from J, leaving 7 bases between them. The CDR3 extends over 14 amino acids. The CDR3 sequence is CASSTGTGANVLTF. The DNA of the CDR3 is TGCGCCAGCAGCACAGGGACTGGGGCCAACGTCCTGACTTTC.

This clonotype showed up just a few times. V usage is TRBV6-6 and J usage is TRBJ2-7; 8 bases are shared with TRBD2. This CDR3 has 15 residues. V shed 0 bases, J shed 3 bases, and the junction held 4 bases outside the gene matches. Per germline, CDR1 MNHNY and CDR2 SVGAGI (reference sequence). CDR3 nucleotides: TGTGCCAGCAGTTACTCGGCGGGAGGAGACTACGAGCAGTACTTC. Its translation is CASSYSAGGDYEQYF.

The chain recombines TRBV27 with TRBJ2-7; 9 positions match TRBD2. Unmatched junction bases numbered 5, after V lost 2 bases and J lost 3 bases. The CDR3 runs to 15 residues. The germline V gene has CDR1 MNHEY and CDR2 SMNVEV (reference sequence). This CDR3 is CASSLHIAGVYEQYF. The CDR3 DNA reads TGTGCCAGCAGTTTACATATAGCGGGGGTCTACGAGCAGTACTTC.

This clonotype was found a few times. The chain combines TRBV5-1 with TRBJ2-5; weak D call: TRBD2 (6 bases). This CDR3 contains 13 residues. V lost 1 base and J lost 3, with 7 bases in between. In germline, CDR1 is SGHRS, CDR2 YFSETQ. For the CDR3, the DNA is TGCGCCAGCAGCTTGACGGGGGAAGAGACCCAGTACTTC. It translates to CASSLTGEETQYF. Drawing the rest from reference TRBV5-1 and TRBJ2-5, the complete variable domain is KAGVTQTPRYLIKTRGQQVTLSCSPISGHRSVSWYQQTPGQGLQFLFEYFSETQRNKGNFPGRFSGRQFSNSRSEMNVSTLELGDSALYLCASSLTGEETQYFGPGTRLLVL.

The CDR3 DNA reads as TGTGCCAGCAGCCGGGGGACAGGGATCTACAATGAGCAGTTCTTC. As protein: CASSRGTGIYNEQFF. The J gene is TRBJ2-1, the V gene TRBV14, with 9 bases aligning to TRBD1. The CDR3 has 15 residues. Trimming at V came to 4 bases and at J to 3 bases, leaving 4 bases not matched to a gene. Germline CDR1 reads SGHDN; CDR2 reads FVKESK.

The chain joins TRBV7-8 to TRBJ1-2, with 7 bases identical to TRBD1. Per the germline V gene, CDR1 is SGHVS and CDR2 is FQNEAQ. The V and J ends lost 0 bases and 5 bases, in that order; junction bases with no gene match: 6. This CDR3 contains 15 residues. DNA of the CDR3: TGTGCCAGCAGCTTAGCCCGGGACAGCATTTATGGCTACACCTTC. Amino acid sequence: CASSLARDSIYGYTF.

The chain links TRBV7-8 to TRBJ2-3; a weak D match, TRBD1 (6 bases). Germline CDR1 reads SGHVS; CDR2 reads FQNEAQ. The V end lost 5 bases, the J end lost 2 bases, and 17 bases lay between the germline ends. This CDR3 has 16 amino acids. CDR3 sequence (DNA): TGTGCCAGCAGCAGGACTGGCGCAGGGGCCACAGATACGCAGTATTTT. It specifies CASSRTGAGATDTQYF.

This clonotype was seen only a few times. V usage is TRBV12-3 or TRBV12-4 and J usage is TRBJ1-6; D is unresolved. The CDR3 contains 15 residues. V shed 2 bases and J shed 6 bases, with 11 bases lying between them. The DNA for the CDR3 is TGTGCCAGCAGTTTATCGGATTGGGGTAATTCACCCCTCCACTTT. It encodes CASSLSDWGNSPLHF.

The rearrangement links TRBV20-1 to TRBJ2-3, with 11 positions matching TRBD2. The germline V gene has CDR1 DFQATT and CDR2 SNEGSKA (reference sequence). The CDR3 extends over 18 amino acids. V was pared by 0 bases and J by 2 bases, with 10 bases of the junction left unmatched. The CDR3 DNA reads TGCAGTGCTAGAGACGACATTGGGGGACTAGCGGTCACAGATACGCAGTATTTT. As protein: CSARDDIGGLAVTDTQYF.

This chain connects TRBV11-3 to TRBJ2-7; D call uncertain. The CDR3 runs to 13 residues. Germline CDR1 SGHNT, CDR2 YENEEA. The V end lost 3 bases, the J end lost 6 bases, and 12 bases lay between the germline ends. The CDR3 here is CASSFSYRGEQYF. The CDR3 nucleotides are TGTGCCAGCAGCTTTTCCTATAGAGGCGAGCAGTACTTC.

V gene TRBV29-1 combines with J gene TRBJ1-2; D possibly corresponds to TRBD1 (6 bases). Germline CDR1 SQVTM, CDR2 ANQGSEA. Trimming removed 6 bases at V and 8 bases at J, with 16 bases between. The CDR3 has 12 residues. For the CDR3, the DNA is TGCAGCGTACAGGGCCGGTCCGACGGCTACACCTTC. It encodes CSVQGRSDGYTF.

Only a few counts were recorded for this clonotype. The genes are TRBV19 and TRBJ1-1; weak D call: TRBD1 (5 bases). The germline CDR1 and CDR2 sequences are LNHDA and SQIVND (reference sequence). Trimming left V 9 bases short and J 6 bases short, with 20 bases between. The CDR3 totals 14 residues. The CDR3 here is CASRPGPWVAEAFF. The CDR3 nucleotides read TGTGCCAGCCGGCCGGGACCTTGGGTAGCTGAAGCTTTCTTT.

This chain links TRBV4-3 with TRBJ2-2; 13 positions match TRBD2. Germline CDR1 reads LGHNA; CDR2 reads YSLEER. The CDR3 spans 18 residues. With V trimmed by 0 bases and J by 3 bases, 4 bases remained unmatched. The CDR3 region has the DNA TGCGCCAGCAGCCAAGAGGGGGGACTAGCGGGATACACCGGGGAGCTGTTTTTT. Translated: CASSQEGGLAGYTGELFF.

The chain is built from TRBV6-5 and TRBJ1-1; D is unclear. The CDR3 sequence is 13 residues long. The V end lost 4 bases, the J end lost 5 bases, and 11 bases lay between the germline ends. The V gene's germline CDR1 is MNHEY and CDR2 SVGAGI. CDR3: CASSLIDATEAFF. CDR3 sequence (DNA): TGTGCCAGCAGTTTAATTGATGCGACTGAAGCTTTCTTT.

The V call is TRBV6-1, the J call TRBJ2-7; either TRBD1 or TRBD2 may fit D (5 bases each). The CDR3 length is 15 residues. Germline-derived CDR1 and CDR2 are MNHNS and SASEGT. The V end was cut by 2 bases, the J end by 3 bases, with 14 bases between. CDR3 sequence (DNA): TGTGCCAGCAGTGAATATGGGGGAGCGAGCTACGAGCAGTACTTC. Its protein product is CASSEYGGASYEQYF.

This clonotype was detected only a few times. The rearrangement joins TRBV9 to TRBJ2-2; 8 nucleotides agree with TRBD1. This CDR3 region has 14 residues. V lost 4 bases to trimming and J lost 7 bases; unmatched junction nucleotides: 6. In germline, CDR1 is SGDLS, CDR2 YYNGEE. CDR3 nucleotide sequence: TGTGCCAGCAGCATCACAGGGGGTATCGGGGAGCTGTTTTTT. Translated, it gives CASSITGGIGELFF.

The genes are TRBV9 and TRBJ1-6; D gene ambiguous. In germline, CDR1 is SGDLS, CDR2 YYNGEE. The CDR3 runs to 17 residues. Trimming took off 0 bases at V and 2 bases at J, with 12 bases between the two ends. DNA for the CDR3: TGTGCCAGCAGCGTAGCGCGGCAACCGGCCTATAATTCACCCCTCCACTTT. Translation: CASSVARQPAYNSPLHF.

Only a few counts were recorded for this clonotype. The chain uses TRBV19 and TRBJ2-7; tentatively, D is TRBD2 (6 bases). CDR1 is LNHDA, CDR2 SQIVND, per germline (reference sequence). With 4 bases removed from V and 3 bases from J, the gap between germline ends came to 13 bases. This CDR3 is built from 14 residues. The CDR3 region has the DNA TGTGCCAGTAGTAGGCAGGGAGGCGGCTACGAGCAGTACTTC. As protein: CASSRQGGGYEQYF.

V is TRBV12-3 or TRBV12-4 and J is TRBJ1-5, with TRBD1 as a possible D gene (5 bases). The CDR3 sequence is 14 residues long. V lost 6 bases, J lost 11 bases, and 20 bases lay in between. CDR3 sequence: CASSLGANAQTQHF. CDR3 nucleotides: TGTGCCAGCAGCCTCGGGGCTAATGCACAAACCCAGCATTTT.